This TCR beta chain was profiled in a study of cytomegalovirus exposure and HLA in healthy donors. It was with 60 Vbeta and 13 Jbeta primers that the PCR ran. Sequencing was performed with immunoSEQ multiplex PCR; in TCRdb, only in-frame clones are kept and a portion is missing. This table holds under 170,000 clones, around 74% found once. As to this clone: The antigen is not known.

The study, taken as a whole, reports: Upon later analysis, TCR association rates were observed to vary by HLA locus, being highest for DRB1 and lowest for HLA-C.

Germline-derived CDR1 and CDR2 are MNHNY and SVGAGI (reference sequence). V lost 7 bases and J 8 bases, leaving 20 bases between the germline ends. This CDR3 region has 14 residues. V gene TRBV6-6 combines with J gene TRBJ1-2; no clear D. The source is a man aged 50 or older in good health and CMV-seropositive. The source material was PBMCs. The DNA of the CDR3 is TGTGCCAGCAACATATATGGGAGTACGACGGGCTACACCTTC. Translating gives CASNIYGSTTGYTF.